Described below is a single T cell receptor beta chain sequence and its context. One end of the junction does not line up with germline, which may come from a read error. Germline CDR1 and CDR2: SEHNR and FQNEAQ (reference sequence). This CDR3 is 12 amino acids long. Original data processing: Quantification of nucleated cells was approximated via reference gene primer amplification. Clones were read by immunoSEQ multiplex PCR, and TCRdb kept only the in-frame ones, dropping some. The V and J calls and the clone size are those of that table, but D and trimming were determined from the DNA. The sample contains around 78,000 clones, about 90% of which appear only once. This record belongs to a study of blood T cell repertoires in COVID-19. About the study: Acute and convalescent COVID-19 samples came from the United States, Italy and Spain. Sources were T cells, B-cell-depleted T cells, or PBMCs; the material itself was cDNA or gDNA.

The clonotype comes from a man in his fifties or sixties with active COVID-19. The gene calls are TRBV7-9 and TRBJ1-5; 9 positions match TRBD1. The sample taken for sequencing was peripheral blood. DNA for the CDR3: TGTGCCAGCAGCTTTGGACAGGGGCCCTTGAATTTT. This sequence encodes CASSFGQGPLNF.